This T cell receptor beta chain comes out of a study of OX40 agonist ivuxolimab in advanced cancers. The length of the CDR3 is 16 residues. Trimming at V came to 4 bases and at J to 2 bases, leaving 7 bases not matched to a gene. CDR1 is MNHNS and CDR2 is SASEGT in the germline V gene. Some clones are missing from TCRdb's copy, which holds only in-frame ones; the method was immunoSEQ multiplex PCR. The sample has some 80,000 clones, 92% seen once. This clonotype originated in an adult with an advanced solid tumor such as melanoma, head and neck, liver or kidney cancer. The specimen was CD4+ or CD8+ T cells sorted from blood, collected in a trial of the OX40 agonist ivuxolimab. The chain uses TRBV6-1 and TRBJ2-1; TRBD1 aligns across 8 bases. The CDR3 DNA is TGTGCCAGCAGTGGTTTGTCAGGGGGCCCCTACAATGAGCAGTTCTTC. It translates to CASSGLSGGPYNEQFF.